The entry below gives a single T cell receptor (beta chain) sequence along with its context. 5'RACE with constant-segment primers yielded barcoded, UMI-tagged TCR alpha and TCR beta cDNA libraries. TCRdb passed the 5' RACE reads through MiXCR, listing each CDR3 protein once. The sample includes around 500,000 distinct CDR3 sequences, approximately 18% of them seen just once. This record comes from a study of T-cell memory formation after mild COVID-19. Looked up from germline, CDR1 is SEHNR and CDR2 is FQNEAQ (reference sequence). The CDR3 loop spans 15 amino acids. The J segment lost 14 bases and the V segment lost 4 bases, leaving 12 bases of the junction unmatched.

This receptor was obtained from an adult woman who had mild COVID-19 (a few samples of this study predate the infection). Cell type and time point are not known. The chain joins TRBV7-9 to TRBJ1-6, with 9 bases matching TRBD1. The sequencing sample was made of PBMCs or a T cell subset sorted from them (not recorded which). CDR3 DNA sequence: TGTGCCAGCAGCTCTGAGGGACAGGGAGTTTTGGCCCTCCACTTT. Its protein is CASSSEGQGVLALHF.